The next 3 T cell receptor beta chains were all read from a single sample in a study of T cell repertoires in cytomegalovirus infection. These receptors' antigens are unknown. TCRdb called the reads again in MiXCR, with one record for every CDR3 protein. The sample includes 310,000 or so distinct CDR3 sequences, around a quarter of them seen just once. The input for sequencing was cultured PBMCs, taken from culture after CMV antigen stimulation. The receptors were gathered from a human donor in good health (CMV status not recorded). Some clones in this sample may be carry-over from other donors' samples.

This clonotype showed up just a few times. The chain is built from TRBV7-2 and TRBJ1-4, with D hard to call. In germline, CDR1 is SGHTA, CDR2 FQGNSA. Trimming cost V 6 bases and J 8 bases, with 10 bases left between them. The CDR3 is made up of 12 amino acids. CDR3 nucleotide sequence: TGTGCCAGCAGAAGGACGGGGGAAAAACTGTTTTTT. Its protein product is CASRRTGEKLFF.

This clonotype showed up many times. The chain links TRBV7-2 to TRBJ2-5; the match to TRBD2 covers 8 bases. The CDR3 is made up of 15 amino acids. V gave up 0 bases and J gave up 7 bases; unmatched junction bases: 7. Per germline, CDR1 SGHTA and CDR2 FQGNSA. CDR3 nucleotide sequence: TGTGCCAGCAGCTTAGCGGTGGGCCGGGGGGGGACCCAGTACTTC. Its translation is CASSLAVGRGGTQYF.

This clonotype came up a few times. The chain recombines TRBV6-2 or TRBV6-3 with TRBJ2-5, with D perhaps TRBD2 (6 bases). The CDR3 has 13 amino acids. Deletions cut 1 base from V and 10 bases from J, with 13 bases between. Germline loops: CDR1 MNHEY, CDR2 SVGEGT. As DNA, the CDR3 is TGTGCCAGCAGTTACTTATCTAGCGATGACCAGTACTTC. Amino acids: CASSYLSSDDQYF.